What follows are 14 T cell receptor beta chains derived from one specimen sequenced in a study of T cell repertoires in cytomegalovirus infection. Using its own MiXCR run on the reads, TCRdb lists one record per CDR3 protein. The sample holds approximately 500,000 distinct CDR3 sequences; 15% to 20% are singletons and the top ten take roughly a quarter. The specimen was CD8+ T cells from PBMCs. These receptors all come from a human donor in good health (CMV status not recorded). Some clones in this sample may be carry-over from other donors' samples.

This clonotype was seen ten or more times. The chain has TRBV5-5 and TRBJ1-5; D is unclear. Germline V CDR1 and CDR2: SGHKS, YYEKEE (reference sequence). Trimming removed 0 bases from V and 0 bases from J, with 7 bases in between. The CDR3 is 15 residues long. In nucleotides, the CDR3 is TGTGCCAGCAGCTTGGAAGACTATAGCAATCAGCCCCAGCATTTT. It codes for CASSLEDYSNQPQHF.

The CDR3 nucleotides are TGTGCCAGCAGCTTAGGCGAAGGGTGGGGTAACTATGGCTACACCTTC. As protein: CASSLGEGWGNYGYTF. V gene TRBV11-2 combines with J gene TRBJ1-2; D unresolved. Between the trimmed V and J ends, which lost 1 base and 1 base, there was a span of 13 bases. The CDR3 loop spans 16 amino acids. The germline V gene encodes CDR1 SGHAT and CDR2 FQNNGV.

This clonotype has a count of ten or more. The chain employs TRBV6-1 and TRBJ2-7, with no clear D. In germline, CDR1 is MNHNS, CDR2 SASEGT. The CDR3 is 10 amino acids. The V and J ends lost 4 bases and 6 bases respectively, with 4 bases between them. CDR3 nucleotides: TGTGCCAGCAGTGTCTCCGAGCAGTACTTC. This translates into CASSVSEQYF.

This clonotype was recorded many times. V is TRBV7-2 and J is TRBJ1-4, with a possible D match to TRBD1 (5 bases). Between the trimmed V and J ends, which lost 5 bases and 0 bases, there was a span of 13 bases. Germline CDR1 and CDR2: SGHTA and FQGNSA. The length of the CDR3 is 16 residues. The CDR3 DNA sequence: TGTGCCAGCAGCCTCCCCCGAGGGGCAACTAATGAAAAACTGTTTTTT. Translating it yields CASSLPRGATNEKLFF.

The J gene is TRBJ2-7, the V gene TRBV20-1, with TRBD1 identical over 11 bases. Germline assignment: CDR1 DFQATT and CDR2 SNEGSKA (reference sequence). This CDR3 has 13 residues. The J segment lost 7 bases and the V segment lost 6 bases, leaving 8 bases of the junction unmatched. The CDR3, as DNA: TGCAGTGCCAGTGGACAGGGGGCGGGGGAGCAGTACTTC. As protein: CSASGQGAGEQYF.

This clonotype was found many times. The CDR3 sequence: CASEKDRVDTQYF. The CDR3, as DNA: TGTGCCTCAGAAAAGGACAGGGTTGATACGCAGTATTTT. The rearrangement links TRBV10-3 to TRBJ2-3; 8 bases are a match to TRBD1. V lost 11 bases to trimming and J lost 6 bases; unmatched junction nucleotides: 10. Per the germline V gene, CDR1 is ENHRY and CDR2 is SYGVKD. CDR3 length: 13 amino acids.

The chain employs TRBV27 and TRBJ1-3; D may be TRBD1 (6 bases). The V end was cut by 6 bases, the J end by 5 bases, with 14 bases between. The CDR3 runs 14 residues. Germline loops: CDR1 MNHEY, CDR2 SMNVEV (reference sequence). The CDR3 sequence is CASSPGTYRNTIYF. As DNA, the CDR3 is TGTGCCAGCAGCCCAGGGACATATAGAAACACCATATATTTT.

This clonotype was found a few times. The V gene is TRBV4-1, the J gene TRBJ2-1; 8 bases map to TRBD1. V shed 0 bases, J shed 6 bases, and the junction held 4 bases outside the gene matches. Germline assignment: CDR1 MGHRA and CDR2 YSYEKL. The CDR3 totals 15 residues. In DNA form, the CDR3 reads TGCGCCAGCAGCCAAGACGGGACAGGTTTCAATGAGCAGTTCTTC. Translating it yields CASSQDGTGFNEQFF.

This clonotype showed up many times. This chain links TRBV18 with TRBJ2-7; possibly TRBD1 or TRBD2 for D (5 bases each). V was clipped by 0 bases and J by 6 bases, with 18 bases between them. In germline, CDR1 is KGHSH, CDR2 LQKENI. The CDR3 length is 16 residues. Here the CDR3 DNA reads TGTGCCAGCTCACCACCCTTCCCGGGGCAAGAGGGCGAGCAGTACTTC. Translating gives CASSPPFPGQEGEQYF.

In this sample, this clonotype turned up many times. V and J are TRBV7-9 and TRBJ2-7; D possibly corresponds to TRBD2 (5 bases). This CDR3 region has 15 residues. Germline V lookup: CDR1 SEHNR, CDR2 FQNEAQ (reference sequence). The ends were cut back, 5 bases at V and 0 bases at J, with 14 bases in the middle. The CDR3 here is CASSTPEGSSYEQYF. As DNA, the CDR3 is TGTGCCAGCAGCACCCCTGAAGGGAGCTCCTACGAGCAGTACTTC.

This rearrangement joins TRBV15 to TRBJ2-7; D gene uncertain. This CDR3 spans 15 amino acids. Trimming left V 1 base short and J 3 bases short, with 13 bases between. The germline gives CDR1 LNHNV, CDR2 YYDKDF (reference sequence). CDR3 bases: TGTGCCACCAGCAGAGGGGCTACCAGAAGCTACGAGCAGTACTTC. Translation gives CATSRGATRSYEQYF. Filled out from reference TRBV15 and TRBJ2-7, the complete variable domain reads DAMVIQNPRYQVTQFGKPVTLSCSQTLNHNVMYWYQQKSSQAPKLLFHYYDKDFNNEADTPDNFQSRRPNTSFCFLDIRSPGLGDTAMYLCATSRGATRSYEQYFGPGTRLTVT.

The J gene is TRBJ2-1, the V gene TRBV28; D could derive from TRBD1 or TRBD2 (6 bases each). CDR1 is MDHEN, CDR2 SYDVKM, per germline. The CDR3 is 16 amino acids. The ends were cut back, 3 bases at V and 4 bases at J, with 16 bases in the middle. The CDR3 loop reads CASSFPGDLLYNEQFF. CDR3 bases: TGTGCCAGCAGTTTCCCAGGGGACTTACTTTACAATGAGCAGTTCTTC.

In this sample, this clonotype turned up a few times. The chain is built from TRBV7-9 and TRBJ2-4; maybe TRBD2 (5 bases). This CDR3 is built from 13 residues. Trimming took 11 bases from V and 0 from J, leaving 11 bases between them. Germline V lookup: CDR1 SEHNR, CDR2 FQNEAQ (reference sequence). The CDR3 coding sequence is TGTGCCGGCGAGGGAGTAGCCAAAAACATTCAGTACTTC. It specifies CAGEGVAKNIQYF.

For this clonotype: The junction differs from germline at one of its ends, possibly a read error. The rearrangement links TRBV4-2 to TRBJ2-1; possible D gene TRBD1, 6 bases. The CDR3 has 17 residues. Germline V gene lookup returns CDR1 LGHNA and CDR2 YNFKEQ. The CDR3 sequence is CASSQAQGVGAGPEQLF. Written as DNA, the CDR3 is TGTGCCAGCAGCCAAGCCCAAGGAGTGGGGGCCGGTCCTGAGCAGCTCTTC.